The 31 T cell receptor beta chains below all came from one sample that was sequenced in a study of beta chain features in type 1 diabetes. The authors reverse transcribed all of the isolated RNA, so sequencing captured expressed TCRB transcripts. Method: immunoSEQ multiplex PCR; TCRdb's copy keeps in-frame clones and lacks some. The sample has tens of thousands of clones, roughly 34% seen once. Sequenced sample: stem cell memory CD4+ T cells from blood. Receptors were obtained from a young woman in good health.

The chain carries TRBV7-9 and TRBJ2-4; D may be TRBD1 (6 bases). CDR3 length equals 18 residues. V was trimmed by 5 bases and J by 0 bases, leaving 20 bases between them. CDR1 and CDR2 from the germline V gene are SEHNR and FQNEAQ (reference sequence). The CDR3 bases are TGTGCCAGCAGCCTCGGTCGTCAGGGGATTTTAGCCAAAAACATTCAGTACTTC. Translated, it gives CASSLGRQGILAKNIQYF.

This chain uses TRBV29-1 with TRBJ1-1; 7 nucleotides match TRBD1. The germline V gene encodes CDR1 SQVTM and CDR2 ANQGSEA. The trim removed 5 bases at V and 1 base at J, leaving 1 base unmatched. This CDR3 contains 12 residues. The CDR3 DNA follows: TGCAGCGTTTGGACAGGGAACACTGAAGCTTTCTTT. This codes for CSVWTGNTEAFF.

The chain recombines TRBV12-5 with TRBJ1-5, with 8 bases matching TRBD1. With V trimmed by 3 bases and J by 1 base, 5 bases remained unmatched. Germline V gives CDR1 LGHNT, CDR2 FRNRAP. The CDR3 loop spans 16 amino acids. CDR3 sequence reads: CASGLGQGESNQPQHF. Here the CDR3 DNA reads TGTGCTAGTGGTTTAGGACAGGGCGAAAGCAATCAGCCCCAGCATTTT.

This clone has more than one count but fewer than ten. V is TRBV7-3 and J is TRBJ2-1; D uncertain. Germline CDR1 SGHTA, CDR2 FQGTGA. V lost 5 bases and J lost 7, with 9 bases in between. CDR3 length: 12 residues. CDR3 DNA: TGTGCCAGCAGCCAAACCGGGAATGAGCAGTTCTTC. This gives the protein CASSQTGNEQFF. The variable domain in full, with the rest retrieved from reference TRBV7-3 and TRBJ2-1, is GAGVSQTPSNKVTEKGKYVELRCDPISGHTALYWYRQSLGQGPEFLIYFQGTGAADDSGLPNDRFFAVRPEGSVSTLKIQRTERGDSAVYLCASSQTGNEQFFGPGTRLTVL.

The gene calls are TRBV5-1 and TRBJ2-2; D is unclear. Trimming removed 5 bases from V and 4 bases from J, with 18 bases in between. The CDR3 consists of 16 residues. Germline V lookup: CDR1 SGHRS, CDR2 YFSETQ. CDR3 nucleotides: TGCGCCAGCAGTATCAGGTTTACAGATTCCACCGGGGAGCTGTTTTTT. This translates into CASSIRFTDSTGELFF.

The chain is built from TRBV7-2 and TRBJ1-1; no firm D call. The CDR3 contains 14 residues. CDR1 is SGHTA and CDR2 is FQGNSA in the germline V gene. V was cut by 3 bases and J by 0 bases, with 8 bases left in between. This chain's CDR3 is CASSLEVLNTEAFF. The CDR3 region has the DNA TGTGCCAGCAGCTTGGAGGTATTGAACACTGAAGCTTTCTTT.

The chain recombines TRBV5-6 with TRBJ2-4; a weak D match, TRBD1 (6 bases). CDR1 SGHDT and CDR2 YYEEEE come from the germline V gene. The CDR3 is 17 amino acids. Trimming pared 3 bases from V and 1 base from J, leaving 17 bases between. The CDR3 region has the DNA TGTGCCAGCAGCTCCCTTACAGGGTTAGGGGCCAAAAACATTCAGTACTTC. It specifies CASSSLTGLGAKNIQYF.

In nucleotides, the CDR3 is TGCAGCGTTGAGGACAGCTCCACCGGGGAGCTGTTTTTT. As protein: CSVEDSSTGELFF. V and J are TRBV29-1 and TRBJ2-2, with TRBD1 as a possible D gene (6 bases). CDR3 length: 13 amino acids. The germline V gene has CDR1 SQVTM and CDR2 ANQGSEA. Trimming shortened V by 3 bases and J by 4 bases, and 9 bases separated the two germline ends.

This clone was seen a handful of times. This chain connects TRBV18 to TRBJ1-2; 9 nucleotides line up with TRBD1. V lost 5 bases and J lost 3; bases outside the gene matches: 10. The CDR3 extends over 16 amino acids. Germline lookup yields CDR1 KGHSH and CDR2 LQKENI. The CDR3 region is CASSSQPGQGYYGYTF. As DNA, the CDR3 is TGTGCCAGCTCATCGCAACCGGGACAGGGATACTATGGCTACACCTTC.

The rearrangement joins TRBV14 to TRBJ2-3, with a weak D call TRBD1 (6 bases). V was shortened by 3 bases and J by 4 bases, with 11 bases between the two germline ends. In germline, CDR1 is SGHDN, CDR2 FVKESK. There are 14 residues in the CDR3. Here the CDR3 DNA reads TGTGCCAGCAGCCAGCTACAGGGTCCAGATACGCAGTATTTT. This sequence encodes CASSQLQGPDTQYF. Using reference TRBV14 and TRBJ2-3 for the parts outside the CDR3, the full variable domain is EAGVTQFPSHSVIEKGQTVTLRCDPISGHDNLYWYRRVMGKEIKFLLHFVKESKQDESGMPNNRFLAERTGGTYSTLKVQPAELEDSGVYFCASSQLQGPDTQYFGPGTRLTVL.

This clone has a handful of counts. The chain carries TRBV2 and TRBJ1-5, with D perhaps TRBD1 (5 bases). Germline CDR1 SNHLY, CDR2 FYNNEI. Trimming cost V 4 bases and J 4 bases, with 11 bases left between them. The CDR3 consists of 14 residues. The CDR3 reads CASSVTGGNQPQHF. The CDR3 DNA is TGTGCCAGCAGTGTAACGGGGGGTAATCAGCCCCAGCATTTT.

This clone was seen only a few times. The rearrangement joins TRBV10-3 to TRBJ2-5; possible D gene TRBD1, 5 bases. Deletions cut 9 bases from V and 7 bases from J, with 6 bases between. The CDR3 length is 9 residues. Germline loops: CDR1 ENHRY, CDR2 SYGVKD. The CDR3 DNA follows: TGTGCCATAAGGGGGACCCAGTACTTC. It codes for CAIRGTQYF.

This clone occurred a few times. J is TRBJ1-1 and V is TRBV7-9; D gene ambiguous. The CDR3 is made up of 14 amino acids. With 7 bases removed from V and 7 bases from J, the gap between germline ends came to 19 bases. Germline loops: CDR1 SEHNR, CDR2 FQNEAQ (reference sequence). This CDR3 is CASILTTGFGEAFF. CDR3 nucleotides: TGTGCCAGCATACTCACTACCGGGTTCGGTGAAGCTTTCTTT.

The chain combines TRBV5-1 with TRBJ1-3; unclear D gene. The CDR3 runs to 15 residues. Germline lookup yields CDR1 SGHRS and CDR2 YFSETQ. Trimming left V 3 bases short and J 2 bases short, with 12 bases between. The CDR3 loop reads CASSSTGAPGNTIYF. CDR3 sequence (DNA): TGCGCCAGCAGCTCAACGGGAGCACCTGGAAACACCATATATTTT. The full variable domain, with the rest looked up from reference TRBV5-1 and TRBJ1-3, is KAGVTQTPRYLIKTRGQQVTLSCSPISGHRSVSWYQQTPGQGLQFLFEYFSETQRNKGNFPGRFSGRQFSNSRSEMNVSTLELGDSALYLCASSSTGAPGNTIYFGEGSWLTVV.

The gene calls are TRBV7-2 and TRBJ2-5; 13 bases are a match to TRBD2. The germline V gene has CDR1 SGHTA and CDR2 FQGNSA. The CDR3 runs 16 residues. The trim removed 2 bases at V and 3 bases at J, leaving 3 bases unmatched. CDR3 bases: TGTGCCAGCAGCTTACAGACTAGCGGGGGGAAAGAGACCCAGTACTTC. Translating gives CASSLQTSGGKETQYF.

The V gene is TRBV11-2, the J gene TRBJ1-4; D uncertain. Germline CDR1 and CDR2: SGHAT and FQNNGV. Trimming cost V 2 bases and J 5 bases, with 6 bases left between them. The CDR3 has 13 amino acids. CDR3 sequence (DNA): TGTGCCAGCAGCTTATCGGGGAATGAAAAACTGTTTTTT. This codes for CASSLSGNEKLFF.

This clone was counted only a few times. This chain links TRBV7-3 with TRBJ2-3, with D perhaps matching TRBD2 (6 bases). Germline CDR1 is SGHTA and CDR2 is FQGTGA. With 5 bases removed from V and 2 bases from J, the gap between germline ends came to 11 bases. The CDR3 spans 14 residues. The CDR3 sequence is CASSKGGDTDTQYF. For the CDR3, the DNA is TGTGCCAGCAGCAAGGGCGGGGACACAGATACGCAGTATTTT.

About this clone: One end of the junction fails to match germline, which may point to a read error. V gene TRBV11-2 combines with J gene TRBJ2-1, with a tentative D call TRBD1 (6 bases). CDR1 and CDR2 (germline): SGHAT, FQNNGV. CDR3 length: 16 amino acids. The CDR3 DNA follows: TGTGCCAGCAGCGTAGAATCAGGGGTCTCCTACAATGAGCAGTTCTTC. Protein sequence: CASSVESGVSYNEQFF. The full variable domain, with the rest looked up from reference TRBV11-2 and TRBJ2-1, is EAGVAQSPRYKIIEKRQSVAFWCNPISGHATLYWYQQILGQGPKLLIQFQNNGVVDDSQLPKDRFSAERLKGVDSTLKIQPAKLEDSAVYLCASSVESGVSYNEQFFGPGTRLTVL.

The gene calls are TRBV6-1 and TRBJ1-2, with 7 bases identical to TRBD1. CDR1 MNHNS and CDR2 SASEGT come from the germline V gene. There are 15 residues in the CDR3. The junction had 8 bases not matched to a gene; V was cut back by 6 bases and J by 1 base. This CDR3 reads CASRRLGQDNYGYTF. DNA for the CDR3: TGTGCCAGCAGAAGACTCGGACAGGATAACTATGGCTACACCTTC.

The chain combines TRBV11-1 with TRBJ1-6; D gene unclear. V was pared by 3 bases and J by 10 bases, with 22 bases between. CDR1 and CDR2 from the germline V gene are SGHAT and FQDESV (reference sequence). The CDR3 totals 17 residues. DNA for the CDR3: TGTGCCAGCAGCTTTTCTGGTCAGTCGACATTCTACTCACCCCTCCACTTT. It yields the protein CASSFSGQSTFYSPLHF.

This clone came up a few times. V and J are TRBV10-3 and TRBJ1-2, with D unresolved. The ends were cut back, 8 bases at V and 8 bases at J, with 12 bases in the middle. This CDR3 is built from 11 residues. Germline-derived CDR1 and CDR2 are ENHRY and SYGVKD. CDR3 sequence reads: CAISPGGGYTF. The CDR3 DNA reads TGTGCCATCTCTCCGGGAGGCGGCTACACCTTC.

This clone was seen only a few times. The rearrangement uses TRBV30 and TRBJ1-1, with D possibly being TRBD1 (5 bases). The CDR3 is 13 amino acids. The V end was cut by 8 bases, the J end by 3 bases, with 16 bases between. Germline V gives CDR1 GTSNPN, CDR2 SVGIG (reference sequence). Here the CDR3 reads CAQTGRVYTEAFF. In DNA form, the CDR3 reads TGTGCCCAAACAGGCAGAGTCTACACTGAAGCTTTCTTT. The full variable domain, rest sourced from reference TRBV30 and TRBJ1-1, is SQTIHQWPATLVQPVGSPLSLECTVEGTSNPNLYWYRQAAGRGLQLLFYSVGIGQISSEVPQNLSASRPQDRQFILSSKKLLLSDSGFYLCAQTGRVYTEAFFGQGTRLTVV.

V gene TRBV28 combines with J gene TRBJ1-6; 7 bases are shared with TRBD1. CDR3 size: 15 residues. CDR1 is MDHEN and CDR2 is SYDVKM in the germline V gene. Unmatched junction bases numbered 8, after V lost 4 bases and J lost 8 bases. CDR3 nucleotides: TGTGCCAGCAGTTACCAGACAGGGCGAGATTCACCCCTCCACTTT. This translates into CASSYQTGRDSPLHF.

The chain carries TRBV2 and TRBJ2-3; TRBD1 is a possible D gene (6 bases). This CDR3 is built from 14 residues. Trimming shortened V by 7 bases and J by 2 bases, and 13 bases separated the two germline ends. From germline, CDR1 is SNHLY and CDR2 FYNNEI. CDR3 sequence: CASTLQGHTDTQYF. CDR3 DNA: TGTGCCAGCACTTTACAGGGCCACACAGATACGCAGTATTTT.

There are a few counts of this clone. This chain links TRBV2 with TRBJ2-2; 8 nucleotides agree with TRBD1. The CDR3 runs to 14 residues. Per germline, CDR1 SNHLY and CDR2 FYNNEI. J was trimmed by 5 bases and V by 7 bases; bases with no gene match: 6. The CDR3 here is CASKAQGVTGELFF. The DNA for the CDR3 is TGTGCCAGCAAAGCACAGGGGGTTACCGGGGAGCTGTTTTTT.

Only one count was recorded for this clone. The CDR3 protein is CASSLANIQGDHGYTF. The CDR3 DNA sequence: TGTGCCAGCAGCTTAGCGAACATACAGGGGGACCATGGCTACACCTTC. V and J are TRBV7-8 and TRBJ1-2; TRBD1 agrees at 8 bases. Losses at the gene ends were 0 bases for V and 6 bases for J; bases not matched to a gene: 9. The CDR3 spans 16 residues. The germline gives CDR1 SGHVS, CDR2 FQNEAQ.

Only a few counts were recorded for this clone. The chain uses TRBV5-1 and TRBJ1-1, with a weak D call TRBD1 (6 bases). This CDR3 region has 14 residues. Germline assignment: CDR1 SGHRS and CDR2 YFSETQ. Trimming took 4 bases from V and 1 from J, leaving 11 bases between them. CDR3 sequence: CASSTPTGNTEAFF. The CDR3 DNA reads TGCGCCAGCAGCACCCCGACAGGGAACACTGAAGCTTTCTTT.

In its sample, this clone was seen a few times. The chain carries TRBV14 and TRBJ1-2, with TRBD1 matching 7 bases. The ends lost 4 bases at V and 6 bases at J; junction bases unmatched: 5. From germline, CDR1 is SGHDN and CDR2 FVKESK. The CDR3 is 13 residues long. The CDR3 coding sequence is TGTGCCAGCAGCCGACAGGGAAGAGATGGCTACACCTTC. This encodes CASSRQGRDGYTF. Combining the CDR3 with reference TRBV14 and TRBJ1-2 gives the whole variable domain EAGVTQFPSHSVIEKGQTVTLRCDPISGHDNLYWYRRVMGKEIKFLLHFVKESKQDESGMPNNRFLAERTGGTYSTLKVQPAELEDSGVYFCASSRQGRDGYTFGSGTRLTVV.

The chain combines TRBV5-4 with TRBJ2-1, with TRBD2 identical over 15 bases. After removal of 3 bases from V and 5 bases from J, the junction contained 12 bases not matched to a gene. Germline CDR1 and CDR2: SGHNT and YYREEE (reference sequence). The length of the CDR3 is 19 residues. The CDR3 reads CASSSTPGLAGGSNNEQFF. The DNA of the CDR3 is TGTGCCAGCAGCTCAACACCGGGACTAGCGGGAGGTTCCAACAATGAGCAGTTCTTC.

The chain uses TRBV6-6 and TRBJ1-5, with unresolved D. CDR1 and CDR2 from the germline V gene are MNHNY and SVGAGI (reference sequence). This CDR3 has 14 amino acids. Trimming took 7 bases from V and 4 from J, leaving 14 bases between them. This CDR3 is CASTERITNQPQHF. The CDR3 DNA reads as TGTGCCAGCACGGAGCGTATTACTAATCAGCCCCAGCATTTT.

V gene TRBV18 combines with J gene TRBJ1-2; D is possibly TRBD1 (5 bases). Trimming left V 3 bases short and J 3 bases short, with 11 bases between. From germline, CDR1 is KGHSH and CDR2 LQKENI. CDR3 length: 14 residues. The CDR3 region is CASSPPPGDYGYTF. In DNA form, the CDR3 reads TGTGCCAGCTCACCCCCCCCGGGGGACTATGGCTACACCTTC.